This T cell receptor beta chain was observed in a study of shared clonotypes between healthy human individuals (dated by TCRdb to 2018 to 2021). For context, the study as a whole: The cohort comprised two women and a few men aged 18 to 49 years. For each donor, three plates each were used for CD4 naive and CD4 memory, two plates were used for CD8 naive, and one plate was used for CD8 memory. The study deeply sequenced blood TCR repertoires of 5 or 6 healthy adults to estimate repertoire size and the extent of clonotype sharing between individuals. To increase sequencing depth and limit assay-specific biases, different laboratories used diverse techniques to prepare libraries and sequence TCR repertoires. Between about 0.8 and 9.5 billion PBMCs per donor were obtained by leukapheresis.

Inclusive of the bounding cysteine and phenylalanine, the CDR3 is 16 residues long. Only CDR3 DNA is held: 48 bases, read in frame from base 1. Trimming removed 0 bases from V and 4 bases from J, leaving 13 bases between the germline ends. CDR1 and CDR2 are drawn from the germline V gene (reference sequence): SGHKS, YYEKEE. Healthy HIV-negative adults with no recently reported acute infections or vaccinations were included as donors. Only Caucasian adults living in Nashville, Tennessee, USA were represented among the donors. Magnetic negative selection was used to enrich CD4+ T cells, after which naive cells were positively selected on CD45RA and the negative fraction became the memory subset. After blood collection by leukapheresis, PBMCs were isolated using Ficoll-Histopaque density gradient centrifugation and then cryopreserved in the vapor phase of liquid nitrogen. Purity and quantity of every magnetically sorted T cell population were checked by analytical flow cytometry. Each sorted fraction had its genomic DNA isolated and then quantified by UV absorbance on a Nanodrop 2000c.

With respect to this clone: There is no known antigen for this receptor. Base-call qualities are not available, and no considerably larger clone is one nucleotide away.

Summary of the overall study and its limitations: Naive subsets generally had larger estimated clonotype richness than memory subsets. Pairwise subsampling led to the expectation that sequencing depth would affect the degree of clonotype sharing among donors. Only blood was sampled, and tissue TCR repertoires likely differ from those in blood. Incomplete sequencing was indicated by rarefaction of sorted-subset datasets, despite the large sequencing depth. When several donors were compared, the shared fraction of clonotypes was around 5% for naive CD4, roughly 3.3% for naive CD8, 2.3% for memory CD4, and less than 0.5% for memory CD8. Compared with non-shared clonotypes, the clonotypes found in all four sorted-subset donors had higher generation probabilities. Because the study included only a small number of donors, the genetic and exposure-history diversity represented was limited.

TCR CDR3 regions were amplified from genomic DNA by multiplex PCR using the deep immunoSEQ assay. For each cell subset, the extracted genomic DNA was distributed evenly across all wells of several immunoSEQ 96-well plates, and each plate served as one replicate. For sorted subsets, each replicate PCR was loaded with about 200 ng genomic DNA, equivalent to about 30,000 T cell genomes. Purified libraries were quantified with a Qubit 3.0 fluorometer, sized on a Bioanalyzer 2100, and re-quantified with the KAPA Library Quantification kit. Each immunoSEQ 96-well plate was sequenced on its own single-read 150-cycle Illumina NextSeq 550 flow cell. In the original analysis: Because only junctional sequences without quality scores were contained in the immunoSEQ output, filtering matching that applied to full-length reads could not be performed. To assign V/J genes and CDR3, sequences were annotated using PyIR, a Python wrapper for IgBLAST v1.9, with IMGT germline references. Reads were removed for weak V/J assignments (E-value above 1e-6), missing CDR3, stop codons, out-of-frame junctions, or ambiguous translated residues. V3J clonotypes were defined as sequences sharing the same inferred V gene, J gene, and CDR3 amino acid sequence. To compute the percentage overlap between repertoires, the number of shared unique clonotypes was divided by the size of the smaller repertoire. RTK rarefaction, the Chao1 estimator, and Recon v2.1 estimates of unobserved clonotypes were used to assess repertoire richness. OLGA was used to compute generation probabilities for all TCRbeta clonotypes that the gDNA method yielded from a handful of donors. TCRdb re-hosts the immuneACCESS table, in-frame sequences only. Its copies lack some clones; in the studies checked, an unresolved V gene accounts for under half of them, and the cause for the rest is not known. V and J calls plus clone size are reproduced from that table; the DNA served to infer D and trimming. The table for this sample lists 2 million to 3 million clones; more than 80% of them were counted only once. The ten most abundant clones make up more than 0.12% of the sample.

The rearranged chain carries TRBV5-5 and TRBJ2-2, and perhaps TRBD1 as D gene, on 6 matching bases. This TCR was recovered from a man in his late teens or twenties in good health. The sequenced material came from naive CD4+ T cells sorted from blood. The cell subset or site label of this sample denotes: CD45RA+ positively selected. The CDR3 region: CASSLGSGQLTGELFF. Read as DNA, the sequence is TGTGCCAGCAGCTTGGGGTCGGGACAACTCACCGGGGAGCTGTTTTTT.